This TCR beta chain comes out of a study of blood T cell repertoires in COVID-19. Study background: Collection of acute and convalescent COVID-19 samples took place in the United States, Italy and Spain.

Germline CDR1 SGHVS, CDR2 FQNEAQ. The CDR3 covers 17 residues. Trimming took 5 bases from V and 0 from J, leaving 19 bases between them. Cohorts were determined from participant-reported clinical history. Assay: immunoSEQ multiplex PCR; the TCRdb copy retains only in-frame clones and omits some. The sample shows approximately 300,000 clones, just over 85% of them seen only once. This clone came up a few times. The chain links TRBV7-8 to TRBJ1-2; D call uncertain. The TCR sequence derives from a young man who had recovered from COVID-19. The sequenced sample consisted of PBMCs or T cells enriched from blood (not recorded which). Written as DNA, the CDR3 is TGTGCCAGCAGCCTCAGACTCAGCGGGGAAGCTAACTATGGCTACACCTTC. Translating gives CASSLRLSGEANYGYTF.